This passage covers 21 T cell receptor beta chains from one sample sequenced in a study (dated by TCRdb to 2016 to 2018). Library preparation employed RT-PCR. Sequencing was performed on an Illumina MiSeq. TCRdb handled the public reads itself, with Q25 trimming in fastp and clone calling in MiXCR, and kept productive beta chains. CDR3 protein duplicates are merged, each entry listing the most common genes and DNA. The sample table holds around 700,000 distinct CDR3 sequences, of which more than 13% were seen once. 3% to 4.5% of the sample is in the top ten clones. Sequenced material: memory CD4+ T cells from blood. These receptors came from a female donor in good health, serving as a healthy control.

V and J are TRBV6-2 or TRBV6-3 and TRBJ2-2; 15 bases agree with TRBD2. Germline V gene lookup returns CDR1 MNHEY and CDR2 SVGEGT. The CDR3 has 20 amino acids. Unmatched junction bases numbered 13, after V lost 2 bases and J lost 6 bases. The CDR3 DNA is TGTGCCAGCAGTTACCGACCTGGACTAGCGGGAGGGCCTCGCCCCGGGGAGCTGTTTTTT. Translating it yields CASSYRPGLAGGPRPGELFF.

The rearrangement uses TRBV5-4 and TRBJ1-6, with 7 bases identical to TRBD1. The CDR3 has 14 residues. V trimming: 4 bases; J trimming: 6 bases; junction bases outside the gene matches: 4. Germline loops: CDR1 SGHNT, CDR2 YYREEE (reference sequence). As DNA, the CDR3 is TGTGCCAGCAGCCCCGGGACAGTTAATTCACCCCTCCACTTT. Its translation: CASSPGTVNSPLHF.

This clonotype was counted a few times. The chain joins TRBV7-2 to TRBJ2-3; D might be TRBD2 (5 bases). V was pared by 5 bases and J by 0 bases, with 12 bases between. This CDR3 contains 15 residues. Germline assignment: CDR1 SGHTA and CDR2 FQGNSA. CDR3 in DNA: TGTGCCAGCAGCCTAGACTACCTGAGCACAGATACGCAGTATTTT. As protein: CASSLDYLSTDTQYF.

There are many counts of this clonotype. The V call is TRBV4-3, the J call TRBJ1-4; unclear D gene. Germline CDR1 LGHNA, CDR2 YSLEER. The CDR3 is made up of 14 amino acids. V lost 1 base and J 7 bases, leaving 10 bases between the germline ends. CDR3 in DNA: TGCGCCAGCAGCCAAGTGACGGACGGTGAAAAACTGTTTTTT. Amino acids: CASSQVTDGEKLFF.

This clonotype was observed a handful of times. The gene calls are TRBV5-1 and TRBJ2-5; D is unresolved. The V end was cut by 0 bases, the J end by 3 bases, with 15 bases between. The CDR3 is 16 residues long. Germline V gene lookup returns CDR1 SGHRS and CDR2 YFSETQ. CDR3 region: CASSLAPGLGEETQYF. CDR3 bases: TGCGCCAGCAGCTTGGCTCCAGGTTTGGGTGAAGAGACCCAGTACTTC.

This rearrangement joins TRBV12-3 or TRBV12-4 to TRBJ1-2, with D possibly TRBD1 on 5 matching bases. Trimming took 3 bases from V and 8 from J, leaving 19 bases between them. The CDR3 covers 15 residues. CDR3 in amino acids: CASSLGFQGVGGYTF. The CDR3 bases are TGTGCCAGCAGTTTGGGCTTCCAGGGAGTGGGAGGCTACACCTTC.

This clonotype was seen a few times. The chain joins TRBV20-1 to TRBJ2-3; maybe TRBD1 (6 bases). The CDR3 has 14 amino acids. Germline CDR1 DFQATT, CDR2 SNEGSKA (reference sequence). The V and J ends lost 6 bases and 0 bases respectively, with 13 bases between them. This CDR3 is CSAEGQTSTDTQYF. CDR3 nucleotide sequence: TGCAGTGCGGAAGGACAGACTAGCACAGATACGCAGTATTTT.

The chain links TRBV5-1 to TRBJ2-7; D is unresolved. Germline lookup yields CDR1 SGHRS and CDR2 YFSETQ. The CDR3 spans 16 residues. V lost 0 bases to trimming and J lost 3 bases, with 16 bases between them. In DNA form, the CDR3 reads TGCGCCAGCAGCTTGGCCTCAGATAGAATCGGCTACGAGCAGTACTTC. Its translation is CASSLASDRIGYEQYF.

The V gene is TRBV6-1, the J gene TRBJ2-7, with 8 positions matching TRBD1. This CDR3 region has 13 residues. Per the germline V gene, CDR1 is MNHNS and CDR2 is SASEGT. V shed 6 bases and J 3 bases; nucleotides not matched to a gene: 4. The CDR3 sequence is CASRDRAIYEQYF. The CDR3 DNA reads TGTGCCAGCAGGGACAGGGCGATCTACGAGCAGTACTTC.

The V and J genes are TRBV20-1 and TRBJ2-7; D is possibly TRBD2 (6 bases). This CDR3 comprises 14 residues. V was clipped by 3 bases and J by 2 bases, with 14 bases between them. Germline V gene sequence: CDR1 DFQATT, CDR2 SNEGSKA (reference sequence). The CDR3 spells CSARGRSLPYEQYF. CDR3 in DNA: TGCAGTGCTAGGGGGAGGAGCCTACCCTACGAGCAGTACTTC.

This clonotype was recorded many times. This chain links TRBV10-1 with TRBJ2-1; D not resolved. CDR3 length equals 13 residues. Germline V gene data show CDR1 as WNHNN and CDR2 as SYGVQD (reference sequence). V was clipped by 5 bases and J by 8 bases, with 13 bases between them. The DNA of the CDR3 is TGCGCCAGCAGTCCCAGGCCTGGGTATGAGCAGTTCTTC. Its protein is CASSPRPGYEQFF.

This clonotype occurred many times. This chain connects TRBV7-3 to TRBJ1-1; maybe TRBD1 (5 bases). This CDR3 comprises 15 residues. V shed 6 bases and J shed 1 base, with 15 bases lying between them. Germline CDR1 is SGHTA and CDR2 is FQGTGA. The CDR3 DNA sequence: TGTGCCAGCAGTTATCTGGGGGGTGCGAACACTGAAGCTTTCTTT. This sequence encodes CASSYLGGANTEAFF.

This CDR3 reads CSAPGEPGTDTQYF. CDR3 bases: TGCAGTGCTCCAGGGGAACCGGGCACAGATACGCAGTATTTT. The gene calls are TRBV20-1 and TRBJ2-3; D might be TRBD1 (6 bases). Germline values: CDR1 DFQATT, CDR2 SNEGSKA (reference sequence). CDR3 size: 14 residues. V gave up 5 bases and J gave up 1 base, with 13 bases separating them.

This sequence joins TRBV6-6 and TRBJ2-7; 8 bases are shared with TRBD2. The CDR3 is 14 amino acids. Germline CDR1 reads MNHNY; CDR2 reads SVGAGI (reference sequence). V trimming: 6 bases; J trimming: 4 bases; junction bases outside the gene matches: 8. CDR3 loop: CASSPGTRGYEQYF. CDR3 coding DNA: TGTGCCAGCAGCCCCGGGACTAGAGGGTACGAGCAGTACTTC.

In its sample, this clonotype was seen a few times. The chain has TRBV7-2 and TRBJ1-2; D may be TRBD1 (5 bases). V dropped 5 bases and J dropped 1 base, with 14 bases sitting between them. Germline CDR1 SGHTA, CDR2 FQGNSA. The CDR3 extends over 15 amino acids. DNA of the CDR3: TGTGCCAGCAGCGCCCGGGGGAACAATAACTATGGCTACACCTTC. Its protein product is CASSARGNNNYGYTF.

This clonotype was seen a handful of times. The chain is built from TRBV7-2 and TRBJ2-2, with 7 bases fitting TRBD1. V lost 5 bases and J lost 4; bases outside the gene matches: 10. Germline CDR1 SGHTA, CDR2 FQGNSA. This CDR3 contains 16 residues. DNA of the CDR3: TGTGCCAGCAGCACCCGACAGGGTGGTTCCACCGGGGAGCTGTTTTTT. Encoded protein: CASSTRQGGSTGELFF.

This clonotype has a handful of counts. At one of its ends the junction is not consistent with the germline gene, which may arise from a read error. As DNA, the CDR3 is TGTGCCAGCAGTCGGACAGGGGGACGAGGGATCTTC. It is translated as CASSRTGGRGIF. The V and J genes are TRBV12-3 or TRBV12-4 and TRBJ2-1; 10 nucleotides align to TRBD1. This CDR3 comprises 12 residues.

This clonotype was seen just once. The J gene is TRBJ1-6, the V gene TRBV3-1, with TRBD1 matching over 7 bases. The CDR3 loop spans 18 amino acids. CDR1 is LGHDT and CDR2 is YNNKEL in the germline V gene (reference sequence). With V trimmed by 2 bases and J by 4 bases, 11 bases remained unmatched. DNA of the CDR3: TGTGCCAGCAGCCAACGGACAGGTCCGAGGGTATATAATTCACCCCTCCACTTT. Amino acid sequence: CASSQRTGPRVYNSPLHF. Based on the CDR3 plus reference TRBV3-1 and TRBJ1-6, the full variable domain is DTAVSQTPKYLVTQMGNDKSIKCEQNLGHDTMYWYKQDSKKFLKIMFSYNNKELIINETVPNRFSPKSPDKAHLNLHINSLELGDSAVYFCASSQRTGPRVYNSPLHFGNGTRLTVT.

The gene calls are TRBV21-1 and TRBJ1-2; the tabulated D call, TRBD1, remains unverified against the DNA. TRBV21-1 is a pseudogene segment. The CDR3 runs 18 residues. DNA for the CDR3: TGTGCCAGCAGCTGTCTCTACTTGAGGGACAGTTCCAACTATGGCTACACCTTC. It specifies CASSCLYLRDSSNYGYTF.

The chain's CDR3 is CASSLGQGRHEQYF. In DNA, the CDR3 is TGTGCCAGCAGCTTAGGACAGGGTCGGCACGAGCAGTACTTC. The V and J genes are TRBV7-2 and TRBJ2-7; 7 nucleotides match TRBD1. V lost 1 base to trimming and J lost 5 bases; unmatched junction nucleotides: 5. The CDR3 consists of 14 residues. Germline-derived CDR1 and CDR2 are SGHTA and FQGNSA.

This clonotype has just a few counts. The V and J genes are TRBV7-2 and TRBJ2-2; TRBD2 is a possible D gene (6 bases). V was pared by 5 bases and J by 6 bases, with 13 bases between. The CDR3 has 14 residues. Germline V gives CDR1 SGHTA, CDR2 FQGNSA. DNA of the CDR3: TGTGCCAGCAGCCGGACCGGGGGTTCCGGGGAGCTGTTTTTT. This encodes CASSRTGGSGELFF.